The T cell receptor beta chain described here comes from a study of Graves' ophthalmopathy and Graves' hyperthyroidism (dated by TCRdb to 2016 to 2019). About the full investigation: Hyperthyroidism was considered stable if no progression to ophthalmopathy occurred within 18 months of follow-up. The study used TCR beta repertoire signatures to distinguish Graves' ophthalmopathy from Graves' hyperthyroidism and to predict progression to ophthalmopathy. Following sample collection, hyperthyroidism patients were given methimazole at a starting dose of 30 mg daily, and ophthalmopathy patients were given high-dose intravenous methylprednisolone. A discovery set of about a hundred patients (43 ophthalmopathy, about 59 stable hyperthyroidism) was enrolled to explore V-J signatures distinguishing ophthalmopathy from hyperthyroidism. An independent validation cohort comprised roughly 20 hyperthyroidism patients and roughly 15 patients who later progressed from hyperthyroidism to ophthalmopathy. In total, 135 blood samples were TCR-sequenced: 40 to 45 ophthalmopathy, some 72 hyperthyroidism and approximately 17 hyperthyroidism-to-ophthalmopathy patients. T-cell repertoires of thyroid tissue and blood were compared in six hyperthyroidism patients. Results and caveats for the whole study, not just this receptor: In validation, the model predicted ophthalmopathy progression with nearly 71% sensitivity and 72% to 80% specificity; more than ten predicted patients were CT-confirmed with GO in a median of approximately 6.5 months. In cross-validation, the 13-signature model distinguished ophthalmopathy from stable hyperthyroidism with more than 85% sensitivity and around 84% specificity, while in the test set the corresponding values were about 79% and 69%. Sample size was not statistically predetermined, and group allocation was not concealed from the investigators. Most of the expanded thyroid clonotypes with a frequency above 0.001 were also detected in blood, and it was suggested that the thyroid immune response may be reflected by blood repertoires.

The hyperthyroidism patients were 18 to 65 years old and newly diagnosed, with a disease duration of less than 2 months. Patients were excluded if they had other autoimmune diseases, uncontrolled infections, pregnancy or lactation. Diagnosis relied on clinical symptoms, serum thyroxine, TRAb, thyroid ultrasound and orbital computed tomography. Trizol reagent was used to extract the total RNA, and its quality was then checked on an Agilent 2100 Bioanalyzer. Trimming at the junction amounts to 5 bases on V and 4 bases on J, and the germline ends lie 14 bases apart. CDR1 and CDR2 are drawn from the germline V gene (reference sequence): SEHNR, FQNEAQ. CDR3 length: 14 amino acids, cysteine to phenylalanine. Left in the record is the CDR3 DNA by itself, 42 bases read in frame from the first base. For repertoire sequencing, the TCR beta CDR3 regions were amplified from RNA transcripts. A first-round RT-PCR used HTBI primers with the Qiagen OneStep RT-PCR kit, followed by a second-round multiplex PCR, size selection and purification. Libraries were sequenced paired-end with 100 bp reads on an Illumina HiSeq2000. Concerning the study's data processing: SOAPnuke was used to process the reads, removing any read that contained adapters or uncalled bases, had a mean Phred below 15, or lacked an exact match to the constant primer or identifier. COPE v1.2.5 was used to merge high-quality paired reads. Unique nucleotide sequences were defined as clonotypes and aligned to IMGT TRB V, D and J references using MiTCR v1.1. The analysis was limited to V-J combinations with a frequency above 0.0001, which together covered about 99% of repertoires. For each V-J combination, a TCR clonal expansion and chaos score was defined as F50 clonal expansion divided by the chaos observed in the TCRdist matrix. Welch's t-statistics and random forest were used to reduce the features to about 14 V-J combinations, which were then used as input to a naive Bayes classifier. Thyroid-blood repertoire similarity was quantified with the Morisita-Horn index. TCRdb reran the public reads through fastp at Q25 and MiXCR, keeping productive beta chains. Here each entry gathers all rows of one CDR3 protein and keeps the most common genes and DNA. TCRdb's processing, not the authors' own work, is the source of the V and J calls. This sample is represented by around 520,000 distinct CDR3 sequences; about two fifths of them were singletons. The top ten hold 3.5% to 4.5% of the sample.

As to this clonotype: This receptor's antigen is unknown. Base qualities are missing; no much larger clone stands one base away.

The chain links TRBV7-9 with TRBJ1-2; the D gene is perhaps TRBD1, from 6 matching bases. The source material was peripheral blood or thyroid tissue (not recorded which). The source is an adult man with Graves' hyperthyroidism. The CDR3 region has the sequence CASSLRGRTYGYTF. Read as DNA, the sequence is TGTGCCAGCAGCCTCAGGGGTAGGACCTATGGCTACACCTTC.